The T cell receptor beta chain under discussion was sequenced for a study of T-cell memory formation after mild COVID-19. A single record per CDR3 protein comes from TCRdb applying MiXCR to the 5' RACE reads. The sample yields 400,000 to 500,000 distinct CDR3 sequences, over 15% seen once. Details on this clonotype: Antigen: not known.

The CDR3 extends over 13 amino acids. The ends were cut back, 2 bases at V and 6 bases at J, with 8 bases in the middle. CDR1 and CDR2 from the germline V gene are SGHRS and YFSETQ. General study results and limits: Clones contracting day 15 to 85 were balanced CD4/CD8; later expanders leaned CD4+.

The sequence was obtained from an adult woman who had mild COVID-19 (a few samples of this study predate the infection). Cell type and time point are not known. Material for sequencing was PBMCs or a T cell subset sorted from them (not recorded which). This chain joins TRBV5-1 and TRBJ1-4, with D hard to call. CDR3 nucleotide sequence: TGCGCCAGCAGCTTTAACGTGGATGAAAAACTGTTTTTT. It codes for CASSFNVDEKLFF.